The 11 T cell receptor beta chains below come from one sample, sequenced in a study of T cell responses to AZD1222 COVID-19 vaccine. Profiling relied on immunoSEQ multiplex PCR, and the TCRdb table lists in-frame clones only, not all of them. The sample yields 150,000 or so clones, 88% seen once. This material consisted of peripheral blood, taken on day 0 of AZD1222 vaccination. These receptors were collected from an adult in good health.

The V and J genes are TRBV20-1 and TRBJ1-1; D remains ambiguous. This CDR3 spans 10 amino acids. The germline gives CDR1 DFQATT, CDR2 SNEGSKA (reference sequence). V was cut by 8 bases and J by 1 base, with 5 bases left in between. The CDR3 loop reads CSPGNTEAFF. The CDR3 DNA reads as TGCAGTCCAGGGAACACTGAAGCTTTCTTT.

This chain connects TRBV29-1 to TRBJ2-7; tentative D call: TRBD1 (5 bases). Between the trimmed V and J ends, which lost 6 bases and 0 bases, there was a span of 15 bases. This CDR3 contains 14 residues. Germline V gene sequence: CDR1 SQVTM, CDR2 ANQGSEA. CDR3 bases: TGCAGCGTATACAGGCGGCCGAGCTCCTACGAGCAGTACTTC. Translated: CSVYRRPSSYEQYF.

The genes are TRBV2 and TRBJ2-3; D is unclear. Germline assignment: CDR1 SNHLY and CDR2 FYNNEI. Trimming cost V 6 bases and J 4 bases, with 17 bases left between them. CDR3 length: 15 amino acids. CDR3 sequence: CASSQDNGRADTQYF. The CDR3 DNA reads as TGTGCCAGCAGCCAAGACAACGGTCGGGCAGATACGCAGTATTTT.

V and J are TRBV19 and TRBJ1-1, with 8 bases lining up with TRBD1. The CDR3 contains 13 residues. Trimming at V came to 10 bases and at J to 5 bases, leaving 9 bases not matched to a gene. Germline V CDR1 and CDR2: LNHDA, SQIVND (reference sequence). The CDR3 spells CAIKGQGWTEAFF. CDR3 DNA sequence: TGTGCCATTAAAGGACAGGGTTGGACTGAAGCTTTCTTT. The variable domain in full, completed from reference TRBV19 and TRBJ1-1, reads DGGITQSPKYLFRKEGQNVTLSCEQNLNHDAMYWYRQDPGQGLRLIYYSQIVNDFQKGDIAEGYSVSREKKESFPLTVTSAQKNPTAFYLCAIKGQGWTEAFFGQGTRLTVV.

The rearrangement joins TRBV3-1 (or the pseudogene TRBV3-2) to TRBJ2-2, with D uncertain. The CDR3 has 16 residues. The V end lost 4 bases, the J end lost 4 bases, and 16 bases lay between the germline ends. Germline CDR1 is LGHDT and CDR2 is YNNKEL (reference sequence). CDR3 DNA: TGTGCCAGCAGCCCCTCGGAGACACGGCGCACCGGGGAGCTGTTTTTT. It is translated as CASSPSETRRTGELFF.

This clone was detected a few times. This sequence joins TRBV7-2 and TRBJ1-5; no definite D call. CDR1 SGHTA and CDR2 FQGNSA come from the germline V gene. Trimming removed 3 bases at V and 4 bases at J, with 10 bases between. This CDR3 comprises 14 residues. The DNA of the CDR3 is TGTGCCAGCAGCTTGGAGGGCGCAAATCAGCCCCAGCATTTT. Its protein is CASSLEGANQPQHF.

The CDR3 region is CASSYTGGGSPLHF. CDR3 in DNA: TGTGCCAGCAGTTACACAGGGGGTGGTTCACCCCTCCACTTT. This rearrangement joins TRBV6-5 to TRBJ1-6; 8 bases fit TRBD1. This CDR3 comprises 14 residues. V lost 2 bases to trimming and J lost 9 bases; unmatched junction nucleotides: 3. CDR1 is MNHEY, CDR2 SVGAGI, per germline.

This clone came up once. CDR3 bases: TGTGCCAGCAGTCCGCCCGGCACAGATACGCAGTATTTT. Protein: CASSPPGTDTQYF. The gene calls are TRBV6-5 and TRBJ2-3; D unresolved. The CDR3 runs to 13 residues. V was shortened by 5 bases and J by 1 base, with 7 bases between the two germline ends. Germline V gives CDR1 MNHEY, CDR2 SVGAGI.

The CDR3 sequence is CASSQEAGNEQFF. CDR3 DNA sequence: TGTGCCAGCAGCCAGGAGGCCGGTAATGAGCAGTTCTTC. V is TRBV3-1 (or the pseudogene TRBV3-2) and J is TRBJ2-1; D possibly corresponds to TRBD2 (5 bases). CDR3 length: 13 residues. Trimming pared 3 bases from V and 7 bases from J, leaving 10 bases between. Germline V gene sequence: CDR1 LGHDT, CDR2 YNNKEL (reference sequence).

The CDR3 is CASSLGLAGGNEQFF. CDR3 nucleotides: TGTGCCAGCAGCCTCGGACTAGCGGGGGGCAATGAGCAGTTCTTC. The chain links TRBV3-1 (or the pseudogene TRBV3-2) to TRBJ2-1, with TRBD2 matching over 14 bases. CDR1 is LGHDT and CDR2 is YNNKEL in the germline V gene (reference sequence). V lost 4 bases to trimming and J lost 6 bases; unmatched junction nucleotides: 2. This CDR3 spans 15 amino acids.

The chain employs TRBV2 and TRBJ1-5; D unresolved. V shed 7 bases and J shed 7 bases, with 17 bases lying between them. CDR3 length: 14 residues. Per the germline V gene, CDR1 is SNHLY and CDR2 is FYNNEI. CDR3 amino acids: CASNPTGGMQPQHF. CDR3 coding DNA: TGTGCCAGCAACCCGACGGGAGGGATGCAGCCCCAGCATTTT.